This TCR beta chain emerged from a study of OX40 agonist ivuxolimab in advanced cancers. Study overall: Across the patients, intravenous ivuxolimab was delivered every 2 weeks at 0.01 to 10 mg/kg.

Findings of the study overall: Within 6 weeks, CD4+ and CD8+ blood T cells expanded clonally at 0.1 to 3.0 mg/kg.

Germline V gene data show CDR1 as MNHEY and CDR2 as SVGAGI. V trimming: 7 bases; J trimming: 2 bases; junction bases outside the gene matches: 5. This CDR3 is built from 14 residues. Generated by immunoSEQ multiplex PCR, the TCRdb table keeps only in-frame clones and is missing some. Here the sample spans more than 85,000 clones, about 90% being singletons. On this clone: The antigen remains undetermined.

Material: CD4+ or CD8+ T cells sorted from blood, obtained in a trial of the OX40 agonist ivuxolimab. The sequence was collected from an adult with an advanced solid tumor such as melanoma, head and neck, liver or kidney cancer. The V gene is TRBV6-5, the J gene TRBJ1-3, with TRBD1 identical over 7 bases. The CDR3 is CASTPTGTGNTIYF. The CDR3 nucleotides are TGTGCCAGCACCCCGACAGGGACTGGAAACACCATATATTTT.